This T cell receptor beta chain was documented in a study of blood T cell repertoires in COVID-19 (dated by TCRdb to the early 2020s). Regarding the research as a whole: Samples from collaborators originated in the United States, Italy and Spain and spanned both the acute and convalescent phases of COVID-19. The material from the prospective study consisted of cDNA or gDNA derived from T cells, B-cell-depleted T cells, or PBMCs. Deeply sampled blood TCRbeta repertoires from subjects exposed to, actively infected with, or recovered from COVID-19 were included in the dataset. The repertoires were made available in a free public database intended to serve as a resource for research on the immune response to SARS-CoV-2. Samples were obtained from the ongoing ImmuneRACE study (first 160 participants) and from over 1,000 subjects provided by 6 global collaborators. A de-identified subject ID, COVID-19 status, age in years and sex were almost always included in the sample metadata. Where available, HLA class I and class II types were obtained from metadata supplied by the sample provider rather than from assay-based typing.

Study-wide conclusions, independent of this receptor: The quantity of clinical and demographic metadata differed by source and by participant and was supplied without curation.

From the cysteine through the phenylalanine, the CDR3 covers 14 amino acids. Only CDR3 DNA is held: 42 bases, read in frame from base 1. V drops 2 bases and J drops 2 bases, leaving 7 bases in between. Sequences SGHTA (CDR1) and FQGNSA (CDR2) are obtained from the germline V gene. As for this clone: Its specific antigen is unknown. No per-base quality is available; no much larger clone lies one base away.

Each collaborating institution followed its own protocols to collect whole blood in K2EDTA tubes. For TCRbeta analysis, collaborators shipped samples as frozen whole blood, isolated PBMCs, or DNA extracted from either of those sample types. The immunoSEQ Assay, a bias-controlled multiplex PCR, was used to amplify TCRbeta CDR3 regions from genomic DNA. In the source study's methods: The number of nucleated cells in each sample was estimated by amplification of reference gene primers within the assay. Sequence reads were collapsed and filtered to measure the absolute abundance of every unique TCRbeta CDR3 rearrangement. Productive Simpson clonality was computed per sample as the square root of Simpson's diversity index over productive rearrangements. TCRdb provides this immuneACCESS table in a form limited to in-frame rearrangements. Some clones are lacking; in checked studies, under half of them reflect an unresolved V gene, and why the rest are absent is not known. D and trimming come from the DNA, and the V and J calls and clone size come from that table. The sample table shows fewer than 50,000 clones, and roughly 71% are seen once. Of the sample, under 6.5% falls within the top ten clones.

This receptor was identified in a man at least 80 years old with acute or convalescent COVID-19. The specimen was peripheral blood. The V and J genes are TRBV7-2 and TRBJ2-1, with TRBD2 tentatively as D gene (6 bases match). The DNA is TGTGCCAGCAGCTTAACGGGAGCCTACAATGAGCAGTTCTTC. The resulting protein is CASSLTGAYNEQFF.